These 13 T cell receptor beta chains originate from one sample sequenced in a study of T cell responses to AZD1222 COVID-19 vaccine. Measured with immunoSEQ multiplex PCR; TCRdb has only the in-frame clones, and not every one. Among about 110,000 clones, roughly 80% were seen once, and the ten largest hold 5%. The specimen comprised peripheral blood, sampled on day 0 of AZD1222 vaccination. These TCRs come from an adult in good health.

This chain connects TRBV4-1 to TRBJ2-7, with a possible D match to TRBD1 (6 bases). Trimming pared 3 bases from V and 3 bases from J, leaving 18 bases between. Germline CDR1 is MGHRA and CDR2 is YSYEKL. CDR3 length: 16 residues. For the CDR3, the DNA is TGCGCCAGCAGCCAGGGGAGCTTAACAGGGTTCTACGAGCAGTACTTC. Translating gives CASSQGSLTGFYEQYF.

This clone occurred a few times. Here the CDR3 reads CASSLAGAAGTEAFF. CDR3 in DNA: TGTGCCAGCAGCTTGGCGGGGGCGGCGGGCACTGAAGCTTTCTTT. This chain uses TRBV5-6 with TRBJ1-1; D may be TRBD1 (6 bases). The CDR3 consists of 15 residues. Germline V lookup: CDR1 SGHDT, CDR2 YYEEEE. Trimming took 0 bases from V and 4 from J, leaving 13 bases between them.

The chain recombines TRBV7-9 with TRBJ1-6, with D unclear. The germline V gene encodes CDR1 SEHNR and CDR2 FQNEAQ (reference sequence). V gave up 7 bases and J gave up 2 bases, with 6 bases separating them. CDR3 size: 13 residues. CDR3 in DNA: TGTGCCAGCACTAGGGCCTATAATTCACCCCTCCACTTT. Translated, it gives CASTRAYNSPLHF.

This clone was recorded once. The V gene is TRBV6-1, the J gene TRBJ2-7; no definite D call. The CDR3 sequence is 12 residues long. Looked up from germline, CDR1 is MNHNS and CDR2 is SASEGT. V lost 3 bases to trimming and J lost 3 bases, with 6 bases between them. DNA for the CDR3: TGTGCCAGCAGTGATCTCAACTACGAGCAGTACTTC. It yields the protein CASSDLNYEQYF.

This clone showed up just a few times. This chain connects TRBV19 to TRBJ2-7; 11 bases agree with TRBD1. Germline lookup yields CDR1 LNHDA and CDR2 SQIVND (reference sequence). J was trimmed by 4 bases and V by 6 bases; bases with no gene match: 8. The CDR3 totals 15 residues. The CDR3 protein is CASRPSGTGGYEQYF. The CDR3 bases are TGTGCCAGTAGACCTTCCGGGACAGGGGGTTACGAGCAGTACTTC.

CDR3: CATGTAVGEQFF. CDR3 in DNA: TGCGCCACCGGGACTGCCGTGGGGGAGCAGTTCTTC. The genes are TRBV5-1 and TRBJ2-1, with D perhaps matching TRBD2 (6 bases). The CDR3 length is 12 residues. The germline gives CDR1 SGHRS, CDR2 YFSETQ. The V end lost 9 bases, the J end lost 10 bases, and 17 bases lay between the germline ends.

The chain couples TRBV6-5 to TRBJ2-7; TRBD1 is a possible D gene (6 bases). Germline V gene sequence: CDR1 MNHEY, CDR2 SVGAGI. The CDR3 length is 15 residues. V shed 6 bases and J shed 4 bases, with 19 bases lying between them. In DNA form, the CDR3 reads TGTGCCAGCAGGGATAACAGGGTCTCGGGGTACGAGCAGTACTTC. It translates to CASRDNRVSGYEQYF.

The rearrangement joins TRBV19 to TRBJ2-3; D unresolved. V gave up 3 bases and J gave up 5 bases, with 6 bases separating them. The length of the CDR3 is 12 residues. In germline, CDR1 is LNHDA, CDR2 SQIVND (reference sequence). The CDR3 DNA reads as TGTGCCAGTAGTATGTTGCGAGATACGCAGTATTTT. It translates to CASSMLRDTQYF.

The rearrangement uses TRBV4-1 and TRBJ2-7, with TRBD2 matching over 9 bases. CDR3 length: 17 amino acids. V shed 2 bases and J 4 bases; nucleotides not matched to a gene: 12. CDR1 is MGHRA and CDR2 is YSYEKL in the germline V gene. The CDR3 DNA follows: TGCGCCAGCAGCCAACCGGGACTAGCCCGTCCCCCGTACGAGCAGTACTTC. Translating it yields CASSQPGLARPPYEQYF.

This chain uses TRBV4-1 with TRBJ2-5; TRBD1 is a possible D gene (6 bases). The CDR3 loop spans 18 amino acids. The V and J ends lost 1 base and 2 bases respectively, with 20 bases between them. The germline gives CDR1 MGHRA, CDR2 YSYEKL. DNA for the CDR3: TGCGCCAGCAGCCAAGTATACAGGGTTGGCGGTTGGCAAGAGACCCAGTACTTC. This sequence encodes CASSQVYRVGGWQETQYF.

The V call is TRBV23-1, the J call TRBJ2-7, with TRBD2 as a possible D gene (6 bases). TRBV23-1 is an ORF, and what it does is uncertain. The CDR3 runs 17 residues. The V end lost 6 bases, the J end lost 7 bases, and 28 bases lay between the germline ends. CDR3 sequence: CASSPPGSGDPFGEQYF. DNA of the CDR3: TGCGCCAGCAGCCCTCCCGGGAGTGGGGACCCTTTCGGGGAGCAGTACTTC.

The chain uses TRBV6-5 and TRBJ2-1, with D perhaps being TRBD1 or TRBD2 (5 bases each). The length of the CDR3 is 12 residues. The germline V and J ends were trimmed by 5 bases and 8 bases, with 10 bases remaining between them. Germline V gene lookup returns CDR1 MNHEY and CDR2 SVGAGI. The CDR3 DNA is TGTGCCAGCAGTCGAAGAGGGGATGAGCAGTTCTTC. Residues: CASSRRGDEQFF.

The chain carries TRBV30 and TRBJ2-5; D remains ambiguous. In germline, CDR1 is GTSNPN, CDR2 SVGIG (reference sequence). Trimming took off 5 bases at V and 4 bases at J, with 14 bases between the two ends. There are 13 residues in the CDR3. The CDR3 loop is CAWALRVRETQYF. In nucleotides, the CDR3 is TGTGCCTGGGCCCTTAGGGTTCGAGAGACCCAGTACTTC.